The clone carrying this TCR beta chain has at least ten counts. Its antigen is currently unknown. This CDR3 comprises 11 residues. Germline-derived CDR1 and CDR2 are SGHVS and FNYEAQ. Trimming shortened V by 3 bases and J by 9 bases, and 6 bases separated the two germline ends. These data belong to a study of CD8+CD57+ T cells in acquired aplastic anemia. Both TCR beta VDJ combination and CDR3 sequence profiling were carried out. Genomic DNA was the template for this profiling. TCRdb reprocessed the reads with MiXCR, giving one entry per CDR3 protein. Among some 200,000 distinct CDR3 sequences listed, 30% to 40% were seen once. Regarding the study as a whole: Researchers reported that CD8+ Simpson's diversity was not significantly different in patients versus controls.

J is TRBJ2-1 and V is TRBV7-6; the D is unclear. This TCR was sampled from a human donor in good health, serving as a control. Sequencing was carried out using sorted CD4+, CD8+, or CD8+CD57+ T cells (not recorded which) from PBMCs. The CDR3 loop reads CASSFITEQFF. CDR3 sequence (DNA): TGTGCCAGCAGCTTTATAACTGAGCAGTTCTTC.